A single sample is the source of the 9 T cell receptor beta chains below, sequenced in a study of cytomegalovirus exposure and HLA in healthy donors. Amplification used 60 Vbeta primers and 13 Jbeta primers. Some clones are missing from TCRdb's copy, which holds only in-frame ones; the method was immunoSEQ multiplex PCR. The sample lists approximately 190,000 clones, 85% to 90% seen once, with roughly 1.3% in the top ten. Source material: PBMCs. These receptors originate from a man aged 25 to 40 in good health and CMV-seronegative.

The chain couples TRBV4-1 to TRBJ1-2; D unclear. CDR1 is MGHRA and CDR2 is YSYEKL in the germline V gene. V lost 6 bases and J lost 3, with 17 bases in between. This CDR3 is 15 amino acids long. CDR3 sequence: CASRATTRWDYGYTF. Here the CDR3 DNA reads TGCGCCAGCAGGGCCACTACCCGGTGGGACTATGGCTACACCTTC.

The rearrangement uses TRBV10-3 and TRBJ1-5, with 9 bases identical to TRBD1. The CDR3 spans 15 residues. In germline, CDR1 is ENHRY, CDR2 SYGVKD. The trim removed 3 bases at V and 5 bases at J, leaving 5 bases unmatched. This CDR3 reads CAISEGQGRDQPQHF. The CDR3 nucleotides read TGTGCCATCAGTGAAGGACAGGGGCGGGATCAGCCCCAGCATTTT.

The V call is TRBV21-1, the J call TRBJ1-2; the D call of TRBD1 is as the table states it, not checked on the DNA. TRBV21-1 is a pseudogene locus. The CDR3 extends over 14 amino acids. CDR3 in amino acids: CARQGALSHYGYTF. DNA of the CDR3: TGTGCCCGACAGGGGGCCTTAAGTCATTATGGCTACACCTTC.

This clone was counted a single time. V gene TRBV6-1 combines with J gene TRBJ2-1; 9 bases are a match to TRBD2. V shed 4 bases and J 3 bases; nucleotides not matched to a gene: 13. This CDR3 contains 18 residues. Germline CDR1 MNHNS, CDR2 SASEGT. The CDR3 DNA reads TGTGCCAGCAGTGTAGTAAGAGCAGCGGGAGGTTTCTACAATGAGCAGTTCTTC. Protein: CASSVVRAAGGFYNEQFF.

This chain joins TRBV6-1 and TRBJ1-5; 11 nucleotides match TRBD1. This CDR3 has 15 residues. The J segment lost 6 bases and the V segment lost 5 bases, leaving 6 bases of the junction unmatched. The germline V gene has CDR1 MNHNS and CDR2 SASEGT. CDR3 amino acids: CASSRGQGVSQPQHF. CDR3 nucleotides: TGTGCCAGCAGTAGGGGACAGGGGGTTAGTCAGCCCCAGCATTTT.

This chain connects TRBV7-2 to TRBJ2-5, with 7 bases lining up with TRBD1. V gave up 5 bases and J gave up 1 base; unmatched junction bases: 4. The CDR3 totals 14 residues. The germline gives CDR1 SGHTA, CDR2 FQGNSA. This chain's CDR3 is CASSPGQPQETQYF. CDR3 bases: TGTGCCAGCAGCCCGGGACAGCCCCAAGAGACCCAGTACTTC.

The rearrangement uses TRBV6-4 and TRBJ2-3; D is unresolved. V lost 3 bases, J lost 2 bases, and 6 bases lay in between. Per germline, CDR1 MRHNA and CDR2 SNTAGT. The CDR3 spans 13 residues. The CDR3 reads CASSEQDTDTQYF. The CDR3 DNA follows: TGTGCCAGCAGTGAACAAGACACAGATACGCAGTATTTT.

V gene TRBV5-1 combines with J gene TRBJ2-1; 13 nucleotides match TRBD2. The ends lost 3 bases at V and 4 bases at J; junction bases unmatched: 10. CDR1 and CDR2 (germline): SGHRS, YFSETQ. CDR3 length equals 18 residues. Here the CDR3 reads CASSSGKLAGGNYNEQFF. CDR3 DNA sequence: TGCGCCAGCAGCTCTGGAAAACTAGCGGGAGGGAATTACAATGAGCAGTTCTTC.

J is TRBJ1-1 and V is TRBV5-1; 7 nucleotides match TRBD1. Germline lookup yields CDR1 SGHRS and CDR2 YFSETQ. This CDR3 comprises 13 residues. V was clipped by 5 bases and J by 1 base; unmatched bases: 2. For the CDR3, the DNA is TGCGCCAGCAGGGGACAGACGAACACTGAAGCTTTCTTT. Translated: CASRGQTNTEAFF.